Included here is one TCR beta chain sequence, with context. This entry belongs to a study of blood T cell repertoires in COVID-19. Sequencing was performed with immunoSEQ multiplex PCR; in TCRdb, only in-frame clones are kept and a portion is missing. The sample has approximately 260,000 clones; nearly 90% are singletons. The CDR3 is made up of 13 amino acids. The trim removed 5 bases at V and 1 base at J, leaving 1 base unmatched. The sequencing sample was made of peripheral blood. The V gene is TRBV12-3 or TRBV12-4, the J gene TRBJ1-2, with 7 bases lining up with TRBD1. This TCR derives from a woman aged 60-70 years with COVID-19, enrolled during active disease. The CDR3 here is CASSRDSNYGYTF. The CDR3 DNA sequence: TGTGCCAGCAGTCGGGACAGTAACTATGGCTACACCTTC.